Below, 26 T cell receptor beta chains from the same sample are listed, as sequenced in a study of blood T cell repertoires in COVID-19. The protocol was immunoSEQ multiplex PCR, while the TCRdb copy is restricted to in-frame clones and leaves out a portion. The table records about 50,000 clones, more than 70% of them present only once. Sequenced sample: peripheral blood. The receptors stem from a woman aged 80 or over with acute or convalescent COVID-19.

The chain uses TRBV11-2 and TRBJ2-7; the D is unclear. In germline, CDR1 is SGHAT, CDR2 FQNNGV. This CDR3 is 15 amino acids long. Trimming took 1 base from V and 0 from J, leaving 10 bases between them. DNA of the CDR3: TGTGCCAGCAGCTTAGGCCAGGATAGCTCCTACGAGCAGTACTTC. Residues: CASSLGQDSSYEQYF.

This chain links TRBV5-1 with TRBJ2-5, with D perhaps matching TRBD2 (6 bases). Trimming stripped 0 bases from V and 7 bases from J, with 19 bases between. The CDR3 contains 16 residues. Looked up from germline, CDR1 is SGHRS and CDR2 is YFSETQ. The CDR3, as DNA: TGCGCCAGCAGCTTGGGGACTACCGACATGGGGTCGACCCAGTACTTC. Translated: CASSLGTTDMGSTQYF.

The chain carries TRBV6-4 and TRBJ2-1, with TRBD1 matching 10 bases. Germline CDR1 and CDR2: MRHNA and SNTAGT. The CDR3 length is 15 residues. The V segment lost 6 bases and the J segment 2 bases; nucleotides outside the gene matches: 4. The CDR3 region has the DNA TGTGCCAGCAGCCGCGGGACAGGGGCCTACAATGAGCAGTTCTTC. Its translation: CASSRGTGAYNEQFF.

The rearrangement links TRBV5-5 to TRBJ1-5, with D perhaps matching TRBD1 (6 bases). The germline V gene has CDR1 SGHKS and CDR2 YYEKEE (reference sequence). Trimming took off 7 bases at V and 0 bases at J, with 14 bases between the two ends. There are 15 residues in the CDR3. CDR3 protein: CASERDTHSNQPQHF. The CDR3 DNA reads TGTGCCAGCGAACGGGACACCCATAGCAATCAGCCCCAGCATTTT.

The genes are TRBV3-1 (or the pseudogene TRBV3-2) and TRBJ2-5, with 9 bases lining up with TRBD2. V shed 4 bases and J 3 bases; nucleotides not matched to a gene: 3. Germline CDR1 reads LGHDT; CDR2 reads YNNKEL (reference sequence). This CDR3 is 14 amino acids long. The CDR3: CASSRASGEETQYF. As DNA, the CDR3 is TGTGCCAGCAGCCGGGCTAGCGGGGAAGAGACCCAGTACTTC.

The V call is TRBV3-1 (or the pseudogene TRBV3-2), the J call TRBJ2-3, with TRBD2 matching 11 bases. Germline CDR1 is LGHDT and CDR2 is YNNKEL (reference sequence). Trimming took 4 bases from V and 4 from J; bases not matched to a gene: 4. The CDR3 is made up of 15 amino acids. The CDR3 spells CASSPGLAGADTQYF. The CDR3 nucleotides are TGTGCCAGCAGCCCCGGACTAGCGGGTGCAGATACGCAGTATTTT.

The V gene is TRBV30, the J gene TRBJ2-7, with a tentative D call TRBD2 (5 bases). With 1 base removed from V and 7 bases from J, the gap between germline ends came to 11 bases. This CDR3 has 12 amino acids. CDR1 GTSNPN and CDR2 SVGIG come from the germline V gene (reference sequence). CDR3 nucleotides: TGTGCCTGGAGTGACATGACGGGGGAGCAGTACTTC. Residues: CAWSDMTGEQYF.

This clone came up once. This sequence joins TRBV15 and TRBJ2-7, with TRBD1 matching over 9 bases. CDR1 and CDR2 (germline): LNHNV, YYDKDF (reference sequence). The CDR3 has 14 residues. With V trimmed by 5 bases and J by 4 bases, 6 bases remained unmatched. CDR3 region: CATSLDRGTYEQYF. The DNA of the CDR3 is TGTGCCACCAGCTTAGACAGGGGGACTTACGAGCAGTACTTC.

The CDR3: CASSLRPETQYF. Written as DNA, the CDR3 is TGCGCCAGCAGCCTGCGGCCAGAGACCCAGTACTTC. The chain has TRBV5-1 and TRBJ2-5, with D uncertain. CDR3 length: 12 residues. Trimming removed 4 bases at V and 4 bases at J, with 8 bases between. CDR1 is SGHRS, CDR2 YFSETQ, per germline. The full variable domain, rest sourced from reference TRBV5-1 and TRBJ2-5, is KAGVTQTPRYLIKTRGQQVTLSCSPISGHRSVSWYQQTPGQGLQFLFEYFSETQRNKGNFPGRFSGRQFSNSRSEMNVSTLELGDSALYLCASSLRPETQYFGPGTRLLVL.

The V and J genes are TRBV24-1 and TRBJ2-3; no firm D call. V was clipped by 3 bases and J by 3 bases, with 9 bases between them. The germline V gene has CDR1 KGHDR and CDR2 SFDVKD. The CDR3 spans 14 residues. CDR3 residues: CATSDPDKTDTQYF. DNA for the CDR3: TGTGCCACCAGTGATCCAGATAAGACAGATACGCAGTATTTT.

For this clone: One end of the junction does not line up with germline, which may come from a read error. V gene TRBV5-1 combines with J gene TRBJ2-5; 10 bases match TRBD2. The length of the CDR3 is 15 residues. Germline V CDR1 and CDR2: SGHRS, YFSETQ. The CDR3 here is CARSGGGSSQETQYF. CDR3 coding DNA: TGCGCCCGCAGCGGGGGGGGATCGAGCCAAGAGACCCAGTACTTC.

This clone appeared a single time. The CDR3 DNA reads TGTGCCACCAGTGATTCAAGAAACAGGGCCGATGAGCAGTTCTTC. Protein sequence: CATSDSRNRADEQFF. V is TRBV24-1 and J is TRBJ2-1; TRBD1 might be the D (6 bases). With 2 bases removed from V and 8 bases from J, the gap between germline ends came to 15 bases. Germline V gives CDR1 KGHDR, CDR2 SFDVKD. This CDR3 comprises 15 residues.

The chain carries TRBV6-5 and TRBJ1-6, with 9 bases lining up with TRBD1. V was clipped by 0 bases and J by 5 bases; unmatched bases: 2. This CDR3 is built from 16 residues. The V gene's germline CDR1 is MNHEY and CDR2 SVGAGI. CDR3 coding DNA: TGTGCCAGCAGTTACTCGGGGACAGGGAATAATTCACCCCTCCACTTT. Protein sequence: CASSYSGTGNNSPLHF.

This clone was recorded a few times. CDR3 sequence (DNA): TGTGCCAGCACGCGGGACAGGACGTTCGCGAACACCGGGGAGCTGTTTTTT. It encodes CASTRDRTFANTGELFF. This chain joins TRBV2 and TRBJ2-2; the match to TRBD1 covers 8 bases. Germline lookup yields CDR1 SNHLY and CDR2 FYNNEI. This CDR3 has 17 residues. The V segment lost 7 bases and the J segment 0 bases; nucleotides outside the gene matches: 10.

The V gene is TRBV5-6, the J gene TRBJ2-1; TRBD2 is a possible D gene (6 bases). With 3 bases removed from V and 5 bases from J, the gap between germline ends came to 18 bases. Germline values: CDR1 SGHDT, CDR2 YYEEEE. CDR3 size: 16 residues. CDR3 nucleotides: TGTGCCAGCAGCTGGAGGGTGGCATATGGGCACAATGAGCAGTTCTTC. Protein sequence: CASSWRVAYGHNEQFF. The full variable domain, in which reference TRBV5-6 and TRBJ2-1 provide the parts outside the CDR3, is DAGVTQSPTHLIKTRGQQVTLRCSPKSGHDTVSWYQQALGQGPQFIFQYYEEEERQRGNFPDRFSGHQFPNYSSELNVNALLLGDSALYLCASSWRVAYGHNEQFFGPGTRLTVL.

CDR3 in amino acids: CASSLEGTGSSPLHF. In DNA, the CDR3 is TGTGCCAGCAGCTTAGAAGGGACAGGGAGTTCACCCCTCCACTTT. The rearrangement links TRBV7-9 to TRBJ1-6, with TRBD1 matching over 9 bases. CDR1 is SEHNR and CDR2 is FQNEAQ in the germline V gene (reference sequence). The CDR3 has 15 residues. V shed 1 base and J 9 bases; nucleotides not matched to a gene: 4.

A single count supports this clone. The chain couples TRBV3-1 (or the pseudogene TRBV3-2) to TRBJ2-3; 7 bases fit TRBD1. The CDR3 is 15 amino acids. CDR1 and CDR2 from the germline V gene are LGHDT and YNNKEL (reference sequence). Losses at the gene ends were 2 bases for V and 3 bases for J; bases not matched to a gene: 5. The CDR3 DNA follows: TGTGCCAGCAGCCAAATGCACAGGGGTACAGATACGCAGTATTTT. This gives the protein CASSQMHRGTDTQYF.

This clone has just one count. This CDR3 is CASSPRQGAGYTF. The CDR3 DNA reads as TGTGCCAGCAGCCCGAGACAGGGGGCTGGCTACACCTTC. The chain has TRBV11-2 and TRBJ1-2, with 10 nucleotides matching TRBD1. Germline V gene sequence: CDR1 SGHAT, CDR2 FQNNGV. The CDR3 is 13 residues long. The V and J ends lost 5 bases and 7 bases, in that order; junction bases with no gene match: 4.

This chain connects TRBV29-1 to TRBJ1-6, with no clear D. V lost 4 bases and J 4 bases, leaving 8 bases between the germline ends. The CDR3 extends over 13 amino acids. Germline V lookup: CDR1 SQVTM, CDR2 ANQGSEA. CDR3 sequence reads: CSVGKEYNSPLHF. CDR3 sequence (DNA): TGCAGCGTTGGAAAGGAGTATAATTCACCCCTCCACTTT.

The V gene is TRBV11-2, the J gene TRBJ2-3; 7 bases are a match to TRBD2. Per the germline V gene, CDR1 is SGHAT and CDR2 is FQNNGV. There are 16 residues in the CDR3. V dropped 5 bases and J dropped 2; count of bases not matched to a gene: 10. CDR3 in DNA: TGTGCCAGCAGCCTGGTGGCTAGCGGATCCACAGATACGCAGTATTTT. Its translation: CASSLVASGSTDTQYF.

The rearrangement uses TRBV23-1 and TRBJ2-2; 7 bases line up with TRBD2. TRBV23-1 is labeled an ORF, and its function is uncertain. The CDR3 length is 16 residues. V was clipped by 8 bases and J by 4 bases; unmatched bases: 13. CDR3 amino acids: CASPPKWRGSTGELFF. The DNA of the CDR3 is TGCGCCAGCCCACCCAAATGGCGGGGGAGCACCGGGGAGCTGTTTTTT.

The rearrangement uses TRBV5-1 and TRBJ1-2; maybe TRBD1 (6 bases). This CDR3 contains 14 residues. Germline CDR1 is SGHRS and CDR2 is YFSETQ. V was trimmed by 1 base and J by 6 bases, leaving 13 bases between them. The chain's CDR3 is CASSLSGTQNGYTF. The CDR3 DNA is TGCGCCAGCAGCTTGTCCGGGACACAGAATGGCTACACCTTC.

V and J are TRBV20-1 and TRBJ1-6; the D is unclear. This CDR3 contains 15 residues. Trimming took off 3 bases at V and 4 bases at J, with 13 bases between the two ends. CDR1 and CDR2 (germline): DFQATT, SNEGSKA (reference sequence). CDR3 coding DNA: TGCAGTGCTAGTCCCGCGGGAGAGTATAATTCACCCCTCCACTTT. The encoded protein is CSASPAGEYNSPLHF.

The chain links TRBV2 to TRBJ2-1, with 8 bases that match TRBD1. CDR1 is SNHLY, CDR2 FYNNEI, per germline. The CDR3 has 13 residues. V was pared by 7 bases and J by 4 bases, with 3 bases of the junction left unmatched. The CDR3 protein is CASTGQGYNEQFF. The CDR3 region has the DNA TGTGCCAGCACCGGACAGGGATACAATGAGCAGTTCTTC.

The gene calls are TRBV19 and TRBJ1-5, with TRBD1 matching over 7 bases. Trimming cost V 6 bases and J 5 bases; bases outside gene matches: 4. CDR1 is LNHDA and CDR2 is SQIVND in the germline V gene (reference sequence). The CDR3 runs to 13 residues. CDR3 residues: CASRPQGDQPQHF. In nucleotides, the CDR3 is TGTGCCAGTAGACCCCAGGGGGATCAGCCCCAGCATTTT.

This rearrangement joins TRBV7-9 to TRBJ1-1, with no clear D. Germline CDR1 SEHNR, CDR2 FQNEAQ (reference sequence). The CDR3 spans 11 residues. Trimming took 5 bases from V and 1 from J, leaving 2 bases between them. The CDR3 coding sequence is TGTGCCAGCAGCCAGAACACTGAAGCTTTCTTT. Amino acids: CASSQNTEAFF.